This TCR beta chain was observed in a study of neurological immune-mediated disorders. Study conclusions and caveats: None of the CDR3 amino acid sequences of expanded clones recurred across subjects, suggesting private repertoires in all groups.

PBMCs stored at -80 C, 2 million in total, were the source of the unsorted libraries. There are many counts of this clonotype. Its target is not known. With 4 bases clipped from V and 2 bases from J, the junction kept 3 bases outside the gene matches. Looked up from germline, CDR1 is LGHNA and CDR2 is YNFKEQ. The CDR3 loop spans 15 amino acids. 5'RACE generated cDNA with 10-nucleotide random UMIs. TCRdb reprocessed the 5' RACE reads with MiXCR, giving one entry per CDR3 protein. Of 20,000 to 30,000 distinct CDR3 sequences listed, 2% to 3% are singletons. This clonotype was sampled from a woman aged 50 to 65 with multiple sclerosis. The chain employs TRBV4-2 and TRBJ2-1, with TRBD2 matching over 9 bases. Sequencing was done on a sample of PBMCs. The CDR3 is CASSLGLATYNEQFF. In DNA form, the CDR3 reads TGTGCCAGCAGCCTCGGACTAGCGACCTACAATGAGCAGTTCTTC.